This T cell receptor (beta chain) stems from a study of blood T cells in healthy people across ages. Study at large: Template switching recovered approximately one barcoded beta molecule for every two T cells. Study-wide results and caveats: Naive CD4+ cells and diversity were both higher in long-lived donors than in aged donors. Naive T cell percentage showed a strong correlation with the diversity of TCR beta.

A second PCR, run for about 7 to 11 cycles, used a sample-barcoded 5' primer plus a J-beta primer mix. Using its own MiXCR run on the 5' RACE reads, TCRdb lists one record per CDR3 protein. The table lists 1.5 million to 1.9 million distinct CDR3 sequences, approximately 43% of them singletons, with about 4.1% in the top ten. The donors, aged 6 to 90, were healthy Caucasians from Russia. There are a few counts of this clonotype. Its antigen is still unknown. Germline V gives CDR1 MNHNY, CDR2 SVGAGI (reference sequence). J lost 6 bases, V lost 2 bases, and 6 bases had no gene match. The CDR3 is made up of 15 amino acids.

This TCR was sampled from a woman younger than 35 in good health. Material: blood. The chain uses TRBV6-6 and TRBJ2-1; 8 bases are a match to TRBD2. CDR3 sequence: CASSYAGTSRNEQFF. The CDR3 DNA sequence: TGTGCCAGCAGTTACGCCGGGACTAGTCGCAATGAGCAGTTCTTC.